The 5 T cell receptor beta chains presented below share a single source sample, sequenced in a study of blood T cell repertoires in COVID-19. Clones were sequenced by immunoSEQ multiplex PCR, and TCRdb holds only the in-frame ones, with some missing. The sample lists tens of thousands of clones, about four fifths seen once, with 1.6% in the top ten. What was sequenced was peripheral blood. All receptors come from a man aged 50 or older with acute or convalescent COVID-19.

This clone was detected only a few times. The gene calls are TRBV7-8 and TRBJ2-7, with 9 bases lining up with TRBD1. The CDR3 covers 16 residues. The V gene end was trimmed by 2 bases and the J gene end by 4 bases; junction bases not matched to a gene: 9. Germline lookup yields CDR1 SGHVS and CDR2 FQNEAQ. Here the CDR3 reads CASSLNRETGGYEQYF. The CDR3 DNA reads TGTGCCAGCAGCTTAAATCGGGAGACAGGGGGATACGAGCAGTACTTC.

This clone was counted a single time. The J gene is TRBJ2-5, the V gene TRBV7-9; 9 nucleotides line up with TRBD2. This CDR3 contains 18 residues. Germline V CDR1 and CDR2: SEHNR, FQNEAQ (reference sequence). The V segment lost 3 bases and the J segment 5 bases; nucleotides outside the gene matches: 16. The CDR3 DNA reads TGTGCCAGCAGCTTGCCCAATCGACTAGCGGAGGTTGTGGAGACCCAGTACTTC. This codes for CASSLPNRLAEVVETQYF.

The V call is TRBV7-2, the J call TRBJ1-1, with D possibly matching TRBD1 (5 bases). Germline CDR1 SGHTA, CDR2 FQGNSA. This CDR3 has 13 residues. Trimming removed 3 bases from V and 1 base from J, with 6 bases in between. The CDR3 DNA follows: TGTGCCAGCAGCTTGCAGGGGAACACTGAAGCTTTCTTT. Encoded protein: CASSLQGNTEAFF.

The rearrangement uses TRBV6-5 and TRBJ2-3, with D possibly matching TRBD2 (7 bases). CDR1 and CDR2 (germline): MNHEY, SVGAGI. Between the trimmed V and J ends, which lost 2 bases and 1 base, there was a span of 10 bases. CDR3 length: 15 amino acids. For the CDR3, the DNA is TGTGCCAGCAGTTACGGGAGGGGGGGCACAGATACGCAGTATTTT. Protein product: CASSYGRGGTDTQYF.

The V call is TRBV5-4, the J call TRBJ2-3; 9 nucleotides agree with TRBD1. Per germline, CDR1 SGHNT and CDR2 YYREEE (reference sequence). The CDR3 totals 16 residues. V lost 0 bases and J lost 6; bases outside the gene matches: 8. The CDR3 region has the DNA TGTGCCAGCAGCTTGGACGGACAGGGGCGCTGGGATACGCAGTATTTT. Translated, it gives CASSLDGQGRWDTQYF.